This T cell receptor beta chain is drawn from a study of shared clonotypes between healthy human individuals. Study as a whole: Donors had three CD4 naive, three CD4 memory, two CD8 naive and one CD8 memory plate apiece.

Evenly divided among several immunoSEQ plates was the genomic DNA of each subset. Template for every sorted-subset replicate PCR totaled roughly 210 ng DNA, 25,000 to 30,000 T cell genomes. Clones were sequenced by immunoSEQ multiplex PCR, and TCRdb holds only the in-frame ones, with some missing. Among about 2 million clones listed, about 95% were seen once. V gave up 0 bases and J gave up 0 bases, with 15 bases separating them. There are 19 residues in the CDR3. CDR1 and CDR2 from the germline V gene are MDHEN and SYDVKM. A single count supports this clone. Its antigen is undetermined. Study-wide results and caveats: In a handful of donors, approximately 5% of naive CD4 clonotypes appeared in common.

CD8 cells classed as naive were CD45RO-negative and positively selected for CCR7, excluding terminally differentiated effector memory CD45RA+ cells. The chain combines TRBV28 with TRBJ2-6, with TRBD2 as a possible D gene (5 bases). This TCR derives from a man between 18 and 35 years old in good health. The sequenced sample was naive CD8+ T cells sorted from blood. The CDR3 sequence: CASSLWSGQLSSGANVLTF. CDR3 bases: TGTGCCAGCAGTTTATGGAGCGGCCAGCTGAGCTCTGGGGCCAACGTCCTGACTTTC.